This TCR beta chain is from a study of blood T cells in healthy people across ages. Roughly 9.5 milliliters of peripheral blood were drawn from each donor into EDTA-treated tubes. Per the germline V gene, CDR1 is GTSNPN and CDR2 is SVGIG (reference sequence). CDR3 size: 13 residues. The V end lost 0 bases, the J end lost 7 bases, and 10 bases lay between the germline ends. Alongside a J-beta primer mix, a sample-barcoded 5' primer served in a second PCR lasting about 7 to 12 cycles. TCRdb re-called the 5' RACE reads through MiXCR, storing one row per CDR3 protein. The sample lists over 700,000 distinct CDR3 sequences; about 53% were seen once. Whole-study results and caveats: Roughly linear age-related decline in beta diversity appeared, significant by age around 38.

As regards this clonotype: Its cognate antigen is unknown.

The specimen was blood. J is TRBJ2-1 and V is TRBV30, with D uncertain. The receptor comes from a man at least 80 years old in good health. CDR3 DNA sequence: TGTGCCTGGAGTGTACTTGACGCGAATGAGCAGTTCTTC. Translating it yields CAWSVLDANEQFF.